The present T cell receptor (beta chain) was sequenced within a study of blood T cell repertoires in COVID-19. The CDR3 spans 16 residues. Germline V lookup: CDR1 MGHRA, CDR2 YSYEKL. Trimming at V came to 0 bases and at J to 6 bases, leaving 5 bases not matched to a gene. The repertoire was sequenced with immunoSEQ multiplex PCR; TCRdb's copy has only in-frame clones and lacks some. Of 160,000 or so clones in the sample, more than 80% are singletons; the top ten hold approximately 3%. This chain links TRBV4-1 with TRBJ2-7, with 13 bases matching TRBD2. Sequenced material: peripheral blood. The source of this sequence is a man in his 60s with acute or convalescent COVID-19. In DNA, the CDR3 is TGCGCCAGCAGCCAAGATGGGGGACTAGCGGGGCGCGAGCAGTACTTC. As protein: CASSQDGGLAGREQYF.